This TCR beta chain was profiled in a study of cytomegalovirus exposure and HLA in healthy donors. On this clone itself: Its antigen is currently unknown.

Primers for the PCR totalled 60 Vbeta and 13 Jbeta. The data were produced by immunoSEQ multiplex PCR, yet TCRdb's version contains in-frame clones alone and is incomplete. The table has under 130,000 clones, about 80% seen once. Looked up from germline, CDR1 is SGHAT and CDR2 is FQNNGV. The CDR3 totals 14 residues. V gave up 0 bases and J gave up 6 bases, with 12 bases separating them. Findings and caveats of the study: Later analysis found that TCR beta chains associated with HLA were more clonally expanded than other, equally common chains. Later on, an analysis showed TCR association rates differing by HLA locus, with DRB1 the most and HLA-C the fewest.

Sequencing used PBMCs. The TCR originated in a man aged 40-49 years in good health and CMV-seropositive. J is TRBJ2-7 and V is TRBV11-2, with D possibly being TRBD1 (6 bases). The CDR3 loop is CASSLDQGRGEQYF. CDR3 nucleotide sequence: TGTGCCAGCAGCTTAGATCAAGGCAGGGGCGAGCAGTACTTC. The full variable domain, completed using reference TRBV11-2 and TRBJ2-7, is EAGVAQSPRYKIIEKRQSVAFWCNPISGHATLYWYQQILGQGPKLLIQFQNNGVVDDSQLPKDRFSAERLKGVDSTLKIQPAKLEDSAVYLCASSLDQGRGEQYFGPGTRLTVT.